This T cell receptor (beta chain) came from a study of blood T cells in healthy people across ages. CDR1 is MNHNY, CDR2 SVGAGI, per germline (reference sequence). The junction had 10 bases not matched to a gene; V was cut back by 4 bases and J by 7 bases. The CDR3 loop spans 15 amino acids. With a J-beta primer mix and a sample-barcoded 5' primer, a second PCR ran about 7 to 12 cycles. Unique molecular identifiers of 12 random nucleotides labeled each cDNA. MiXCR, applied by TCRdb to the 5' RACE reads, yields one record per CDR3 protein. The sample consists of about 1,800,000 distinct CDR3 sequences, roughly 28% of them appearing once.

J is TRBJ2-7 and V is TRBV6-6; 10 bases fit TRBD1. The sequencing input was blood. The clonotype originates from a young woman in good health. Here the CDR3 reads CASSSTGTGVGEQYF. CDR3 bases: TGTGCCAGCAGTTCCACCGGGACAGGGGTTGGGGAGCAGTACTTC.